Following are 7 T cell receptor beta chains from one sample sequenced in a study of blood T cell repertoires in COVID-19. Here immunoSEQ multiplex PCR was the method, and the copy in TCRdb shows in-frame clones only, minus some. The sample includes about 270,000 clones, approximately 88% of them seen just once. Input material: peripheral blood. The receptors were sampled from a human donor with COVID-19, enrolled during active disease. The donor label of this sample is uncertain.

The gene calls are TRBV27 and TRBJ2-1, with 11 bases identical to TRBD2. Per germline, CDR1 MNHEY and CDR2 SMNVEV (reference sequence). The junction had 8 bases not matched to a gene; V was cut back by 5 bases and J by 5 bases. The length of the CDR3 is 16 residues. CDR3 protein: CASSRPLAGGNNEQFF. The CDR3 coding sequence is TGTGCCAGCAGTAGACCTTTAGCGGGAGGGAACAATGAGCAGTTCTTC.

The gene calls are TRBV10-3 and TRBJ1-2, with unresolved D. The CDR3 extends over 14 amino acids. The germline CDR1 and CDR2 sequences are ENHRY and SYGVKD. Trimming cost V 0 bases and J 0 bases, with 5 bases left between them. CDR3 coding DNA: TGTGCCATCAGTGAGTCGGCAGCTAACTATGGCTACACCTTC. Translation gives CAISESAANYGYTF.

This clone was seen only a few times. The chain couples TRBV5-6 to TRBJ2-2; perhaps TRBD2 as D (6 bases). Deletions cut 0 bases from V and 5 bases from J, with 8 bases between. There are 14 residues in the CDR3. The germline V gene has CDR1 SGHDT and CDR2 YYEEEE. The CDR3 bases are TGTGCCAGCAGCTTGGCGGGGGATACCGGGGAGCTGTTTTTT. This translates into CASSLAGDTGELFF.

This clone has only one observation. The rearrangement joins TRBV7-3 to TRBJ2-5, with 7 bases aligning to TRBD2. The CDR3 totals 15 residues. The V and J ends lost 5 bases and 3 bases, in that order; junction bases with no gene match: 9. CDR1 is SGHTA, CDR2 FQGTGA, per germline. The DNA of the CDR3 is TGTGCCAGCAGCACCGGACTAGGGATGGAAGAGACCCAGTACTTC. Its translation is CASSTGLGMEETQYF.

CDR3 loop: CASGLNQSAGNTIYF. The CDR3 nucleotides are TGTGCTAGTGGTTTGAATCAAAGCGCTGGAAACACCATATATTTT. The chain carries TRBV12-5 and TRBJ1-3; D not resolved. CDR3 size: 15 residues. Germline lookup yields CDR1 LGHNT and CDR2 FRNRAP. V was cut by 2 bases and J by 2 bases, with 10 bases left in between.

The rearrangement links TRBV5-4 to TRBJ1-4, with D possibly matching TRBD1 (6 bases). CDR1 is SGHNT and CDR2 is YYREEE in the germline V gene (reference sequence). This CDR3 region has 13 residues. V was pared by 0 bases and J by 8 bases, with 8 bases between. The chain's CDR3 is CASSLDRDEKLFF. CDR3 DNA: TGTGCCAGCAGCTTGGACAGGGACGAAAAACTGTTTTTT.

The CDR3 here is CASSAPLLASDGWTGELFF. The CDR3 bases are TGTGCCAGCAGTGCCCCCCTTCTAGCGTCAGACGGGTGGACCGGGGAGCTGTTTTTT. The chain couples TRBV27 to TRBJ2-2; a possible D gene is TRBD2 (6 bases). Trimming pared 5 bases from V and 5 bases from J, leaving 27 bases between. This CDR3 is 19 amino acids long. CDR1 and CDR2 from the germline V gene are MNHEY and SMNVEV (reference sequence).